The rows below give T cell receptor beta chains drawn from one sample of a study of beta chain features in type 1 diabetes. Assay used: immunoSEQ multiplex PCR; TCRdb lists only in-frame clones, some missing. Of almost 350,000 clones in the sample, 9.3% were seen once. Sample: central memory CD4+ T cells from blood. The receptors were gathered from a man younger than 45 with type 1 diabetes. Both conserved end residues are part of each CDR3.

v_call: TRBV19
j_call: TRBJ2-2
cdr3_aa: CASTPWGRENTGELFF

v_call: TRBV9
j_call: TRBJ2-3
cdr3_aa: CASSPRLAGATDTQYF

v_call: TRBV9
j_call: TRBJ2-5
cdr3_aa: CASSVGVREETQYF

v_call: TRBV7-9
j_call: TRBJ2-3
cdr3_aa: CASSLPRTDTQYF

v_call: TRBV5-1
j_call: TRBJ2-1
cdr3_aa: CASSLQEIDEQFF

v_call: TRBV9
j_call: TRBJ1-5
cdr3_aa: CASSPDRVSNQPQHF

v_call: TRBV7-9
j_call: TRBJ2-3
cdr3_aa: CASSPGLAASTDTQYF

v_call: TRBV29-1
j_call: TRBJ2-3
cdr3_aa: CSVYHGLSTDTQYF

v_call: TRBV30
j_call: TRBJ1-1
cdr3_aa: CAWSWGIAQAFF

v_call: TRBV6-5
j_call: TRBJ1-2
cdr3_aa: CASSYGTSAITF

v_call: TRBV4-3
j_call: TRBJ2-1
cdr3_aa: CASSQDLVRNEQFF

v_call: TRBV4-1
j_call: TRBJ2-1
cdr3_aa: CASSQERMDNEQFF

v_call: TRBV18
j_call: TRBJ1-6
cdr3_aa: CASSPPEAGNSPLHF

v_call: TRBV11-3
j_call: TRBJ2-6
cdr3_aa: CASTPNLGRVSGANVLTF

v_call: TRBV21-1
j_call: TRBJ2-6
cdr3_aa: CASSIPKGTEADVLTF

v_call: TRBV7-8
j_call: TRBJ2-7
cdr3_aa: CASSLGRYEQYF

v_call: TRBV9
j_call: TRBJ2-1
cdr3_aa: CASSVGSSSYNEQFF

v_call: TRBV7-9
j_call: TRBJ2-5
cdr3_aa: CASSPGLAGETQYF

v_call: TRBV6-5
j_call: TRBJ2-7
cdr3_aa: CASSSDYGGFNEQYF

v_call: TRBV30
j_call: TRBJ2-7
cdr3_aa: CASADSYEQYF

v_call: TRBV6-5
j_call: TRBJ2-2
cdr3_aa: CASRLTGSGTGELFF

v_call: TRBV5-6
j_call: TRBJ1-3
cdr3_aa: CASSLVDTTRGNTIYF

v_call: TRBV7-2
j_call: TRBJ1-6
cdr3_aa: CASSLRLVSPLHF

v_call: TRBV6-5
j_call: TRBJ2-2
cdr3_aa: CAAEHRNTGELFF

v_call: TRBV5-6
j_call: TRBJ1-6
cdr3_aa: CASSLQGTYSPLHF

v_call: TRBV2
j_call: TRBJ1-4
cdr3_aa: CASRRDRAATNEKLFF

v_call: TRBV29-1
j_call: TRBJ1-2
cdr3_aa: CSVGGSKGYTF